Listed here are 11 T cell receptor beta chains from one sample, sequenced in a study of shared clonotypes between healthy human individuals. Libraries were prepared by immunoSEQ multiplex PCR; TCRdb keeps only in-frame clonotypes and omits some of them. The sample contains about 990,000 clones, about 80% of which appear only once. What was sequenced was memory CD4+ T cells from PBMCs. The subset: CD45RA-negative fraction. The receptors stem from a man younger than 35 in good health. Some clones in this sample may be carry-over from other donors' samples.

This chain links TRBV7-6 with TRBJ2-5; no firm D call. The CDR3 has 11 residues. The V gene's germline CDR1 is SGHVS and CDR2 FNYEAQ. V gave up 1 base and J gave up 7 bases, with 4 bases separating them. CDR3 bases: TGTGCCAGCAGCTTAGAGGGGACCCAGTACTTC. It encodes CASSLEGTQYF.

V gene TRBV4-1 combines with J gene TRBJ1-1, with D possibly TRBD1 on 5 matching bases. This CDR3 is built from 17 residues. Trimming cost V 5 bases and J 6 bases, with 25 bases left between them. In germline, CDR1 is MGHRA, CDR2 YSYEKL. CDR3 protein: CASSVGFGRGTDSEAFF. The CDR3 DNA is TGCGCCAGCAGCGTCGGGTTTGGGCGGGGGACTGACTCTGAAGCTTTCTTT.

The J gene is TRBJ2-3, the V gene TRBV6-6, with D unclear. The CDR3 is 12 amino acids. Per the germline V gene, CDR1 is MNHNY and CDR2 is SVGAGI (reference sequence). The ends were cut back, 0 bases at V and 5 bases at J, with 3 bases in the middle. CDR3 in amino acids: CASSYSKDTQYF. CDR3 in DNA: TGTGCCAGCAGTTACTCGAAAGATACGCAGTATTTT.

This clone was observed once. This sequence joins TRBV6-6 and TRBJ1-2; D is perhaps TRBD1 (5 bases). This CDR3 is built from 13 residues. Trimming took off 6 bases at V and 6 bases at J, with 14 bases between the two ends. From germline, CDR1 is MNHNY and CDR2 SVGAGI (reference sequence). The CDR3 here is CASSPWGNDGYTF. Here the CDR3 DNA reads TGTGCCAGCAGCCCCTGGGGGAACGATGGCTACACCTTC.

This rearrangement joins TRBV9 to TRBJ2-1; D is perhaps TRBD2 (5 bases). The V and J ends lost 0 bases and 9 bases respectively, with 10 bases between them. The germline gives CDR1 SGDLS, CDR2 YYNGEE. CDR3 length: 13 amino acids. The CDR3 bases are TGTGCCAGCAGCGTAGTCAGCGGAACTGAGCAGTTCTTC. Translating gives CASSVVSGTEQFF. The whole variable domain, filled in from reference TRBV9 and TRBJ2-1, reads DSGVTQTPKHLITATGQRVTLRCSPRSGDLSVYWYQQSLDQGLQFLIQYYNGEERAKGNILERFSAQQFPDLHSELNLSSLELGDSALYFCASSVVSGTEQFFGPGTRLTVL.

This rearrangement joins TRBV6-6 to TRBJ2-3; 10 bases fit TRBD1. V was clipped by 5 bases and J by 1 base; unmatched bases: 6. This CDR3 spans 16 amino acids. The germline V gene has CDR1 MNHNY and CDR2 SVGAGI (reference sequence). CDR3 bases: TGTGCCAGCAGTCGACAGGGGGCGCAGGGCACAGATACGCAGTATTTT. The encoded protein is CASSRQGAQGTDTQYF.

The CDR3 sequence is CASSEEMVSSSAFF. CDR3 nucleotide sequence: TGTGCCAGCAGTGAAGAAATGGTTAGTTCTTCAGCTTTCTTT. The V call is TRBV2, the J call TRBJ1-1, with D unclear. This CDR3 region has 14 residues. V was pared by 1 base and J by 10 bases, with 16 bases between. Looked up from germline, CDR1 is SNHLY and CDR2 is FYNNEI. Filled out from reference TRBV2 and TRBJ1-1, the complete variable domain reads EPEVTQTPSHQVTQMGQEVILRCVPISNHLYFYWYRQILGQKVEFLVSFYNNEISEKSEIFDDQFSVERPDGSNFTLKIRSTKLEDSAMYFCASSEEMVSSSAFFGQGTRLTVV.

This clone was seen a single time. The CDR3 DNA follows: TGTGCCAGCAGTGAACGAGGGCTAAGCGGGACCCAGTACTTC. This codes for CASSERGLSGTQYF. V usage is TRBV6-1 and J usage is TRBJ2-5, with a tentative D call TRBD2 (5 bases). V was shortened by 2 bases and J by 7 bases, with 14 bases between the two germline ends. This CDR3 spans 14 amino acids. The germline CDR1 and CDR2 sequences are MNHNS and SASEGT.

This chain joins TRBV29-1 and TRBJ1-5; the D gene is possibly TRBD1 (6 bases). Trimming removed 4 bases from V and 4 bases from J, with 17 bases in between. This CDR3 spans 15 amino acids. Germline CDR1 is SQVTM and CDR2 is ANQGSEA. The CDR3 loop is CSVVTGNPKNQPQHF. The DNA of the CDR3 is TGCAGCGTTGTGACAGGTAACCCGAAAAATCAGCCCCAGCATTTT.

This chain connects TRBV27 to TRBJ2-5; 10 nucleotides align to TRBD2. This CDR3 contains 17 residues. In germline, CDR1 is MNHEY, CDR2 SMNVEV (reference sequence). V shed 2 bases, J shed 5 bases, and the junction held 11 bases outside the gene matches. Written as DNA, the CDR3 is TGTGCCAGCAGTTTAGGTCCTAGCGGGAGTGTCGGGGAGACCCAGTACTTC. This gives the protein CASSLGPSGSVGETQYF.

This chain joins TRBV5-1 and TRBJ1-4, with D unresolved. Germline CDR1 is SGHRS and CDR2 is YFSETQ. Trimming stripped 2 bases from V and 8 bases from J, with 10 bases between. The CDR3 totals 13 residues. The CDR3 coding sequence is TGCGCCAGCAGCTTCGGACCGGGAGAAAAACTGTTTTTT. Amino acid sequence: CASSFGPGEKLFF.